The clone carrying this T cell receptor (beta chain) was counted between two and nine times. Its specificity is not known. The record originates from a study of glioma-infiltrating T cells after dendritic cell vaccination. Study context: Between the early 2000s and the early 2010s, patients got autologous tumor lysate-pulsed dendritic cell vaccines. Three intradermal dendritic cell vaccine injections were given every two weeks. Study observations and caveats: Complete blood and tumor specimen sets were limited to few patients.

The method was immunoSEQ multiplex PCR; TCRdb's version includes in-frame clones alone and lacks a portion of them. The sample comprises fewer than 35,000 clones, roughly nine tenths of which are singletons, and 2.2% rests with the top ten. The sample in question was blood, obtained before dendritic cell vaccination. The sequence came from a human donor with glioblastoma.

The CDR3 DNA is TGTGCCAGCAGCTTGACAGGAATTAACACTGAAGCTTTCTTT. Amino acid sequence: CASSLTGINTEAFF. This rearrangement joins TRBV7-9 to TRBJ1-1, with a possible D match to TRBD1 (6 bases). With 3 bases removed from V and 2 bases from J, the gap between germline ends came to 10 bases. The CDR3 contains 14 residues. Germline CDR1 and CDR2: SEHNR and FQNEAQ (reference sequence).